Below, 20 T cell receptor beta chains from the same sample are listed, as sequenced in a study of blood T cell repertoires in COVID-19 (dated by TCRdb to between 2020 and 2021). Libraries came from the immunoSEQ multiplex PCR assay. This immuneACCESS table, as held by TCRdb, lists in-frame sequences with V and J called but not all clones. Of the missing ones, under half trace to an unresolved V gene in checked studies; the others have no known cause. This sample comprises 150,000 to 160,000 clones, approximately 80% of them detected only once. Together, the top ten hold around 32% of the sample. The specimen was peripheral blood. The receptors shown here come from an older woman with acute or convalescent COVID-19.

This clone was seen a handful of times. In DNA, the CDR3 is TGTGCCAGCACGCCCCTCGGGGGGGCGAACACTGAAGCTTTCTTT. This gives the protein CASTPLGGANTEAFF. The V and J genes are TRBV2 and TRBJ1-1; TRBD1 might be the D (6 bases). This CDR3 has 15 residues. V was trimmed by 7 bases and J by 1 base, leaving 16 bases between them. Germline values: CDR1 SNHLY, CDR2 FYNNEI.

This clone is a singleton in its sample. The rearrangement links TRBV19 to TRBJ1-3, with TRBD1 as a possible D gene (6 bases). Germline V gene sequence: CDR1 LNHDA, CDR2 SQIVND (reference sequence). CDR3 length: 17 residues. Between the trimmed V and J ends, which lost 3 bases and 0 bases, there was a span of 15 bases. The CDR3 is CASSMLQGLLSGNTIYF. For the CDR3, the DNA is TGTGCCAGTAGTATGTTACAGGGCCTACTCTCTGGAAACACCATATATTTT.

The rearrangement joins TRBV2 to TRBJ1-5, with D uncertain. The germline gives CDR1 SNHLY, CDR2 FYNNEI. The ends were cut back, 2 bases at V and 4 bases at J, with 3 bases in the middle. The CDR3 spans 12 residues. The CDR3: CASSEPNQPQHF. The CDR3 nucleotides are TGTGCCAGCAGTGAACCAAATCAGCCCCAGCATTTT. Full variable domain (outside the CDR3, taken from reference TRBV2 and TRBJ1-5): EPEVTQTPSHQVTQMGQEVILRCVPISNHLYFYWYRQILGQKVEFLVSFYNNEISEKSEIFDDQFSVERPDGSNFTLKIRSTKLEDSAMYFCASSEPNQPQHFGDGTRLSIL.

The rearrangement uses TRBV5-1 and TRBJ2-3, with a possible D match to TRBD1 (5 bases). This CDR3 is built from 17 residues. Trimming left V 0 bases short and J 1 base short, with 15 bases between. In germline, CDR1 is SGHRS, CDR2 YFSETQ. CDR3 residues: CASSLDWGRLGTDTQYF. The CDR3, as DNA: TGCGCCAGCAGCTTGGACTGGGGCAGATTAGGCACAGATACGCAGTATTTT. The whole variable domain, filled in from reference TRBV5-1 and TRBJ2-3, reads KAGVTQTPRYLIKTRGQQVTLSCSPISGHRSVSWYQQTPGQGLQFLFEYFSETQRNKGNFPGRFSGRQFSNSRSEMNVSTLELGDSALYLCASSLDWGRLGTDTQYFGPGTRLTVL.

This clone was detected a few times. V gene TRBV12-2 combines with J gene TRBJ2-7; TRBD1, the table's D call, lacks a check against the DNA. TRBV12-2 is reported as a pseudogene. The CDR3 sequence is 16 residues long. CDR3 bases: TGTGCAAGTCGCGTGCGGACCGGGACACAACTTTACGAGCAGTACGTC. This encodes CASRVRTGTQLYEQYV.

The chain couples TRBV6-5 to TRBJ1-4; 8 nucleotides align to TRBD1. CDR1 is MNHEY, CDR2 SVGAGI, per germline. The CDR3 has 16 residues. The junction had 4 bases not matched to a gene; V was cut back by 4 bases and J by 0 bases. CDR3 nucleotide sequence: TGTGCCAGCAGTTCTGGACAGGGATCAACTAATGAAAAACTGTTTTTT. The encoded protein is CASSSGQGSTNEKLFF.

The chain has TRBV21-1 and TRBJ1-2; the DNA was not compared with TRBD1, the D call given in the table. TRBV21-1 is classified as a pseudogene. There are 19 residues in the CDR3. The CDR3 DNA is TGTGCCAGCAGCACCCTGTGCCCTTATGAAGGGGGCGAGGGGCATGGCTACACCTTC. This sequence encodes CASSTLCPYEGGEGHGYTF.

The rearrangement joins TRBV18 to TRBJ2-7; 11 positions agree with TRBD1. V lost 0 bases and J lost 4; bases outside the gene matches: 5. Germline V gene data show CDR1 as KGHSH and CDR2 as LQKENI. There are 16 residues in the CDR3. The CDR3 region has the DNA TGTGCCAGCTCACCACCCCCAGGGACAGGGGGATACGAGCAGTACGTC. Its translation is CASSPPPGTGGYEQYV.

This chain uses TRBV19 with TRBJ2-3; D is perhaps TRBD2 (5 bases). Trimming cost V 6 bases and J 6 bases, with 16 bases left between them. CDR3 size: 14 residues. Germline CDR1 LNHDA, CDR2 SQIVND (reference sequence). In DNA, the CDR3 is TGTGCCAGTAGCCAGAGGGCCTACGAGGATACGCAGTATTTT. The encoded protein is CASSQRAYEDTQYF.

The chain joins TRBV20-1 to TRBJ2-7; D is unresolved. Per germline, CDR1 DFQATT and CDR2 SNEGSKA (reference sequence). CDR3 length: 13 residues. The V gene lost 3 bases and the J gene lost 3 bases, with 12 bases spanning the gap. The CDR3 protein is CSASFPGYYEQYV. CDR3 DNA: TGCAGTGCTAGTTTCCCCGGGTACTACGAGCAGTACGTC.

This clone was picked up a small number of times. This sequence joins TRBV19 and TRBJ1-5; no reliable D call. The CDR3 covers 16 residues. Germline assignment: CDR1 LNHDA and CDR2 SQIVND (reference sequence). V was pared by 0 bases and J by 3 bases, with 12 bases between. CDR3 amino acids: CASSIESRGPNQPQHF. In DNA form, the CDR3 reads TGTGCCAGTAGTATAGAGTCACGGGGTCCCAATCAGCCCCAGCATTTT.

This clone showed up just a few times. The chain links TRBV6-5 to TRBJ1-6; D ambiguous. The CDR3 covers 16 residues. Looked up from germline, CDR1 is MNHEY and CDR2 is SVGAGI. V lost 2 bases and J 2 bases, leaving 10 bases between the germline ends. This CDR3 reads CASSYDLSAYNSPLHF. For the CDR3, the DNA is TGTGCCAGCAGTTACGACTTATCAGCCTATAATTCACCCCTCCACTTT.

With regard to this clone: Other DNA sequences in the same sample also yield this CDR3. This chain joins TRBV10-3 and TRBJ1-1, with TRBD1 matching 8 bases. The J segment lost 1 base and the V segment lost 6 bases, leaving 1 base of the junction unmatched. Germline V gives CDR1 ENHRY, CDR2 SYGVKD. This CDR3 has 13 amino acids. The CDR3 reads CAISGQGNTEAFF. The CDR3 DNA follows: TGTGCCATCAGCGGACAGGGGAACACTGAAGCTTTCTTT.

Only a few counts were recorded for this clone. The rearrangement joins TRBV19 to TRBJ1-4; 11 nucleotides agree with TRBD1. V dropped 6 bases and J dropped 8; count of bases not matched to a gene: 11. Germline-derived CDR1 and CDR2 are LNHDA and SQIVND (reference sequence). The CDR3 loop spans 16 amino acids. CDR3 sequence reads: CASSNTGTGGTEKLFF. DNA of the CDR3: TGTGCCAGTAGCAACACCGGGACAGGGGGTACCGAAAAACTGTTTTTT. Complete variable domain (other parts from reference TRBV19 and TRBJ1-4): DGGITQSPKYLFRKEGQNVTLSCEQNLNHDAMYWYRQDPGQGLRLIYYSQIVNDFQKGDIAEGYSVSREKKESFPLTVTSAQKNPTAFYLCASSNTGTGGTEKLFFGSGTQLSVL.

The chain uses TRBV7-6 and TRBJ2-7; TRBD1 might be the D (5 bases). V lost 1 base and J lost 5, with 9 bases in between. Germline V gene lookup returns CDR1 SGHVS and CDR2 FNYEAQ. The CDR3 covers 13 residues. The CDR3 sequence is CASSLGQLNEQYF. The CDR3 nucleotides are TGTGCCAGCAGCTTAGGACAGCTCAACGAGCAGTACTTC. Full variable domain (missing parts from reference TRBV7-6 and TRBJ2-7): GAGVSQSPRYKVTKRGQDVALRCDPISGHVSLYWYRQALGQGPEFLTYFNYEAQQDKSGLPNDRFSAERPEGSISTLTIQRTEQRDSAMYRCASSLGQLNEQYFGPGTRLTVT.

The chain carries TRBV9 and TRBJ2-3; D is perhaps TRBD2 (5 bases). V was pared by 4 bases and J by 6 bases, with 24 bases between. From germline, CDR1 is SGDLS and CDR2 YYNGEE. The CDR3 is made up of 17 amino acids. CDR3 nucleotide sequence: TGTGCCAGCAGCACCCACCGGGGAGCGGCGTTGTACGATACGCAGTATTTT. Its translation is CASSTHRGAALYDTQYF.

The V gene is TRBV30, the J gene TRBJ1-1; possibly TRBD1 for D (6 bases). The ends were cut back, 2 bases at V and 0 bases at J, with 13 bases in the middle. The germline V gene has CDR1 GTSNPN and CDR2 SVGIG (reference sequence). The CDR3 has 15 residues. In DNA, the CDR3 is TGTGCCTGGAGTTACTGGGGGACAATGAACACTGAAGCTTTCTTT. Encoded protein: CAWSYWGTMNTEAFF.

V and J are TRBV10-3 and TRBJ2-1; weak D call: TRBD1 (6 bases). This CDR3 region has 16 residues. Germline V gene data show CDR1 as ENHRY and CDR2 as SYGVKD. Trimming left V 6 bases short and J 12 bases short, with 27 bases between. The CDR3 protein is CAIRMTDTSPRGGQFF. The DNA of the CDR3 is TGTGCCATCAGGATGACCGACACTAGTCCCCGAGGGGGGCAGTTCTTC.

V gene TRBV20-1 combines with J gene TRBJ2-7, with D possibly being TRBD1 (7 bases). The V gene's germline CDR1 is DFQATT and CDR2 SNEGSKA (reference sequence). With 3 bases removed from V and 5 bases from J, the gap between germline ends came to 17 bases. This CDR3 is built from 14 residues. Here the CDR3 DNA reads TGCAGTGCTAGTCGGGAGACAGGGTTCCACGAGCAGTACTTC. This translates into CSASRETGFHEQYF.

The chain carries TRBV10-3 and TRBJ2-1, with D uncertain. CDR1 is ENHRY and CDR2 is SYGVKD in the germline V gene. Trimming removed 0 bases at V and 8 bases at J, with 8 bases between. The CDR3 is 13 residues long. CDR3 nucleotides: TGTGCCATCAGTGAGTCGGCAGGCTATGAGCAGTTCTTC. Translating it yields CAISESAGYEQFF.